This record looks at one T cell receptor (beta chain) sequence and its context. Its antigen is still unknown. In the same sample, other DNA sequences code for this CDR3. The treatment: some 19 received Ad26.COV2.S at low or high dose, single or two shots; about 5 received placebo; per-sample allocation not given. Samples came from day 63 after the first vaccine or placebo injection. Vaccine was an Ad26 vector expressing Wuhan-strain SARS-CoV-2 spike. Measured with immunoSEQ multiplex PCR; TCRdb has only the in-frame clones, and not every one. The sample lists 350,000 to 450,000 clones, around 90% occurring once. This sample is drawn from a study of Ad26.COV2.S vaccination and SARS-CoV-2 variants. Study in general: Intramuscular Ad26.COV2.S doses were given once or twice, 56 days apart. General observations from the study: Reported post-vaccination CD8+ and CD4+ T cell responses to spike showed substantial breadth.

Per the germline V gene, CDR1 is KGHSH and CDR2 is LQKENI. The V and J ends lost 2 bases and 4 bases respectively, with 11 bases between them. The CDR3 length is 14 residues. The sample in question was peripheral blood, obtained in a trial of Ad26.COV2.S vaccine versus placebo. This TCR was sampled from a person between 18 and 65 years old who received the Ad26.COV2.S COVID-19 vaccine or a placebo. J is TRBJ1-1 and V is TRBV18, with D hard to call. For the CDR3, the DNA is TGTGCCAGCTCACCAGGCGGGCCCAGCACTGAAGCTTTCTTT. Its translation: CASSPGGPSTEAFF. The variable domain in full, with the rest retrieved from reference TRBV18 and TRBJ1-1, is NAGVMQNPRHLVRRRGQEARLRCSPMKGHSHVYWYRQLPEEGLKFMVYLQKENIIDESGMPKERFSAEFPKEGPSILRIQQVVRGDSAAYFCASSPGGPSTEAFFGQGTRLTVV.